The T cell receptor (beta chain) described here comes from a study of CD8 T cells in Susac syndrome. Trimming pared 3 bases from V and 9 bases from J, leaving 6 bases between. This CDR3 contains 11 residues. Germline CDR1 reads SGHTA; CDR2 reads FQGTGA. With random hexamers, reverse transcription was performed on about 0.5 to 1 ug of RNA. An immunoSEQ multiplex PCR generated amplified TCR beta CDR3 products spanning 54 Vbeta and 13 Jbeta. TCRdb fed the immunoSEQ multiplex PCR reads into MiXCR, producing one record per CDR3 protein. Of some 300,000 distinct CDR3 sequences listed, roughly 85% are singletons. This clonotype was counted at least ten times.

The V gene is TRBV7-3, the J gene TRBJ2-1; D is perhaps TRBD2 (6 bases). Sequencing used CD8+ T cells from PBMCs. The clonotype originates from a human donor with multiple sclerosis. The CDR3 protein is CASSLGGEQFF. In nucleotides, the CDR3 is TGTGCCAGCAGCTTGGGGGGTGAGCAGTTCTTC.